One and the same sample provided the 4 T cell receptor beta chains below, sequenced in a study of radiotherapy plus CTLA-4 blockade in lung cancer. Sequencing was performed with immunoSEQ multiplex PCR; in TCRdb, only in-frame clones are kept and a portion is missing. This repertoire shows about 66,000 clones, about four fifths found once; its top ten account for around 4%. Material: peripheral blood, obtained from a patient treated with radiotherapy plus ipilimumab. The receptors come from a human donor with non-small cell lung cancer who had a partial response to radiotherapy plus ipilimumab.

V gene TRBV19 combines with J gene TRBJ2-7, with TRBD1 matching over 9 bases. Germline trimming cut 5 bases from V and 1 base from J; bases unmatched to any gene: 6. This CDR3 region has 15 residues. CDR1 and CDR2 (germline): LNHDA, SQIVND (reference sequence). The DNA of the CDR3 is TGTGCCAGTAGTGCGCTCGGGACAGGGTCCTACGAGCAGTACTTC. It translates to CASSALGTGSYEQYF.

The chain carries TRBV12-5 and TRBJ1-5, with TRBD1 matching over 7 bases. The CDR3 consists of 13 residues. Germline V gives CDR1 LGHNT, CDR2 FRNRAP. J was trimmed by 5 bases and V by 8 bases; bases with no gene match: 6. The CDR3 sequence is CASSSQGDQPQHF. CDR3 in DNA: TGTGCTAGTTCCTCCCAGGGGGATCAGCCCCAGCATTTT.

The rearrangement uses TRBV30 and TRBJ2-3; D possibly corresponds to TRBD1 (5 bases). CDR3 length equals 13 residues. The germline gives CDR1 GTSNPN, CDR2 SVGIG (reference sequence). The V end was cut by 6 bases, the J end by 3 bases, with 13 bases between. The CDR3 is CACRRPGTDTQYF. The CDR3, as DNA: TGTGCCTGTCGGCGGCCAGGGACAGATACGCAGTATTTT.

The chain couples TRBV28 to TRBJ2-1; 9 bases map to TRBD2. In germline, CDR1 is MDHEN, CDR2 SYDVKM. Trimming at V came to 5 bases and at J to 4 bases, leaving 6 bases not matched to a gene. There are 15 residues in the CDR3. CDR3 in amino acids: CASSPGTSRYNEQFF. CDR3 DNA: TGTGCCAGCAGTCCCGGGACTAGCCGATACAATGAGCAGTTCTTC.